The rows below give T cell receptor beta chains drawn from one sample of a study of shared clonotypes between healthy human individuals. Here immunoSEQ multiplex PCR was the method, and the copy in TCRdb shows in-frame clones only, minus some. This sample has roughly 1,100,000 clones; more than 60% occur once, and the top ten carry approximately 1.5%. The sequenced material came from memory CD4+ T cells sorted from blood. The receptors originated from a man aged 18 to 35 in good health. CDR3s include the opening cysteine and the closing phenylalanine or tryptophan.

CAISESGSGRGGYEQFF | 17 | TRBJ2-1 | TRBV10-3
CASSLGSPGETQYF | 14 | TRBJ2-5 | TRBV7-2
CASSEVRRGINEQYF | 15 | TRBJ2-7 | TRBV6-1
CASSSWDSGANVLTF | 15 | TRBJ2-6 | TRBV19
CASSPAFSSYEQYF | 14 | TRBJ2-7 | TRBV5-1
CASSLDRWETQYF | 13 | TRBJ2-5 | TRBV5-1
CASSFLAGDHNEQFF | 15 | TRBJ2-1 | TRBV5-1
CASSLDEGHGYTF | 13 | TRBJ1-2 | TRBV11-2
CASSLGAGVLYNEQFF | 16 | TRBJ2-1 | TRBV5-4
CASSYGSGGTEAFF | 14 | TRBJ1-1 | TRBV6-6
CASSEQGSGANVLTF | 15 | TRBJ2-6 | TRBV2
CASSSGHPGDTQYF | 14 | TRBJ2-3 | TRBV11-3
CASRFDSGANVLTF | 14 | TRBJ2-6 | TRBV5-1
CASSVGDSLGYTF | 13 | TRBJ1-2 | TRBV9
CAALPGQGVTRGYTF | 15 | TRBJ1-2 | TRBV10-3
CAWSGTGAGVGSAQHF | 16 | TRBJ1-5 | TRBV30
CASSFLGTLNEKLFF | 15 | TRBJ1-4 | TRBV5-1
CASSQELAGVGTDTQYF | 17 | TRBJ2-3 | TRBV4-3
CASSQGLETQYF | 12 | TRBJ2-5 | TRBV14
CSAGEGQQYF | 10 | TRBJ2-7 | TRBV20-1
CASSIFWTGGRNGELFF | 17 | TRBJ2-2 | TRBV9
CASSLDPGTDTQYF | 14 | TRBJ2-3 | TRBV7-8
CASSPGRGRGTEAFF | 15 | TRBJ1-1 | TRBV7-9
CASSLGTRNTGELFF | 15 | TRBJ2-2 | TRBV5-4